This T cell receptor (beta chain) originates from a study of PD-1 blockade in classical Hodgkin lymphoma. Turning to the study itself: Patients were dosed intravenously with nivolumab at 3 mg/kg every 2 weeks. Study-wide results and limits: Complete responders showed a baseline diversity that resembled the diversity of newly diagnosed patients. The CD4+ diversity rise by C4D1 was clearest in complete responders.

Germline V gene lookup returns CDR1 SNHLY and CDR2 FYNNEI. V lost 4 bases and J lost 2; bases outside the gene matches: 0. The CDR3 contains 14 residues. This clone is a singleton in its sample. Antigen unknown. Brentuximab vedotin exposure varied among the patients, all of whom had relapsed after autologous stem cell transplantation. Each best response was a complete response, a partial response or progressive disease. Assay used: immunoSEQ multiplex PCR; TCRdb lists only in-frame clones, some missing. The sample yields under 110,000 clones, 75% to 90% seen once. The source of this sequence is a human donor with classical Hodgkin lymphoma. The source material was peripheral blood mononuclear cells (PBMCs), sampled before the second cycle of nivolumab. V is TRBV2 and J is TRBJ1-2, with TRBD1 identical over 11 bases. The DNA of the CDR3 is TGTGCCAGCAGTGGGACAGGGGGCAACTATGGCTACACCTTC. It codes for CASSGTGGNYGYTF.